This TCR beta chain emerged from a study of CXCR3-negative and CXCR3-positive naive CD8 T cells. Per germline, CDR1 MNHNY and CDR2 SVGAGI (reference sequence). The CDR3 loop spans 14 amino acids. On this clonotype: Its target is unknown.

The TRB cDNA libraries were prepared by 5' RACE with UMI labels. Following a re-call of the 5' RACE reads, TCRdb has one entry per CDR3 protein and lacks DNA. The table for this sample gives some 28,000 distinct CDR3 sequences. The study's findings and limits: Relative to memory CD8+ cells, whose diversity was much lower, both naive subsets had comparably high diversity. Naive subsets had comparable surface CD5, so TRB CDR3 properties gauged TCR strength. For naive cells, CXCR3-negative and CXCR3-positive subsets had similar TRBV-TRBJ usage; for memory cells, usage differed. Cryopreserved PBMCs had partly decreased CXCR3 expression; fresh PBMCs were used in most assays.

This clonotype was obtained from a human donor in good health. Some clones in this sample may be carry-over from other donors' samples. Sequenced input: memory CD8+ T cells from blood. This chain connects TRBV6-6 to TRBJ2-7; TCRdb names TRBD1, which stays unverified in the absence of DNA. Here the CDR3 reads CASSRDASSYEQYF.